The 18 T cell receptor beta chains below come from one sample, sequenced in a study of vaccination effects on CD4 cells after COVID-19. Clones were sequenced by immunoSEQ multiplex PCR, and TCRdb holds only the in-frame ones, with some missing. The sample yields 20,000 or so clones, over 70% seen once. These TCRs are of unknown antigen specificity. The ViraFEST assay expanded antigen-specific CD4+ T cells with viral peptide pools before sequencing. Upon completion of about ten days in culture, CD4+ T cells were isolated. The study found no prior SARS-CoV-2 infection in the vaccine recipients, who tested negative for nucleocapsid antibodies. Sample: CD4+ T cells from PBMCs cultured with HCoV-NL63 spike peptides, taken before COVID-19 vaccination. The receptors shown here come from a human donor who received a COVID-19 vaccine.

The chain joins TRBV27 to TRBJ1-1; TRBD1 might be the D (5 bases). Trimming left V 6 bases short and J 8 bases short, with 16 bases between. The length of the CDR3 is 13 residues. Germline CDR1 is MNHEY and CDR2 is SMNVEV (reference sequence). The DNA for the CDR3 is TGTGCCAGCAGCAGACAGCCCACATTCGAAGCTTTCTTT. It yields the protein CASSRQPTFEAFF.

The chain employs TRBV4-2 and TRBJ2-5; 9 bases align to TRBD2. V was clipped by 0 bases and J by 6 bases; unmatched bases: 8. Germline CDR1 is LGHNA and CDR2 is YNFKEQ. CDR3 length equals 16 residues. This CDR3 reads CASSQESSGRIQTQYF. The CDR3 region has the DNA TGTGCCAGCAGCCAAGAGAGTAGCGGGAGAATTCAGACCCAGTACTTC.

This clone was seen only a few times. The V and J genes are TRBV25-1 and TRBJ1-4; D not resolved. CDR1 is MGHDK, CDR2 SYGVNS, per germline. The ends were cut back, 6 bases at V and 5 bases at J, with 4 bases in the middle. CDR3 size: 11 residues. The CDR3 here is CASSANEKLFF. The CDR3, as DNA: TGTGCCAGCAGCGCAAATGAAAAACTGTTTTTT.

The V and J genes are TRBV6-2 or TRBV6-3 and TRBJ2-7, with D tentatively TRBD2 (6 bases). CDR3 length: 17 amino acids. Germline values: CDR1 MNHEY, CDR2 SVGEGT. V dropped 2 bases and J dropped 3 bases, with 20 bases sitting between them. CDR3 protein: CASSYVGAEGGGYEQYF. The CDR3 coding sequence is TGTGCCAGCAGTTACGTGGGCGCCGAGGGAGGAGGCTACGAGCAGTACTTC.

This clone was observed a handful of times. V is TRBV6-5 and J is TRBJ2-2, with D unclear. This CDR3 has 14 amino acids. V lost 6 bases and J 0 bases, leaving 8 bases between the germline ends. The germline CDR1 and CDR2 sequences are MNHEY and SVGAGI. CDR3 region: CASSDTANTGELFF. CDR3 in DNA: TGTGCCAGCAGCGATACAGCGAACACCGGGGAGCTGTTTTTT.

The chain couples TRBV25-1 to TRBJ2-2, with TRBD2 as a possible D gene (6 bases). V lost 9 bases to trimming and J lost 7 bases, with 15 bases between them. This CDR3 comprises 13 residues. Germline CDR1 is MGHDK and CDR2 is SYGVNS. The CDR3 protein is CARGTLGGGELFF. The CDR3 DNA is TGTGCCAGAGGGACTCTGGGGGGCGGGGAGCTGTTTTTT.

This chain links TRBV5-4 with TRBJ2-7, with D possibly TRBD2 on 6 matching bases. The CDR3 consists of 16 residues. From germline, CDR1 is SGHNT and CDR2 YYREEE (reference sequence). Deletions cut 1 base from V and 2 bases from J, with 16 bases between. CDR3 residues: CASSLNAGEVTYEQYF. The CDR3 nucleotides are TGTGCCAGCAGCTTGAATGCCGGGGAGGTTACCTACGAGCAGTACTTC.

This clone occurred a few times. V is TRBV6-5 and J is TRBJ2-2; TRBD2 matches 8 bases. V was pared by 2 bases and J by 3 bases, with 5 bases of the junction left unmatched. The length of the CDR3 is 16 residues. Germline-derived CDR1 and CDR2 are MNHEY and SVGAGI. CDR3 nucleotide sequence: TGTGCCAGCAGTTACACGGGGGGGCTGGACACCGGGGAGCTGTTTTTT. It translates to CASSYTGGLDTGELFF.

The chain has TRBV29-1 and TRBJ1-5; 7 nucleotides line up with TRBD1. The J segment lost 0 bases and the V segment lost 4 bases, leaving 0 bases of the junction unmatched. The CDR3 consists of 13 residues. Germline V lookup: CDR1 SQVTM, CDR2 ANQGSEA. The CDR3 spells CSVAGGSNQPQHF. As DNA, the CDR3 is TGCAGCGTTGCAGGGGGTAGCAATCAGCCCCAGCATTTT.

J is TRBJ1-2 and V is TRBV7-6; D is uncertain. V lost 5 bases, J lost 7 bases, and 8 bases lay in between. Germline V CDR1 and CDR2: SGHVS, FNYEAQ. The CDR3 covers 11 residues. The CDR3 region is CASSDRRGYTF. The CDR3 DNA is TGTGCCAGCAGCGATCGGCGTGGCTACACCTTC.

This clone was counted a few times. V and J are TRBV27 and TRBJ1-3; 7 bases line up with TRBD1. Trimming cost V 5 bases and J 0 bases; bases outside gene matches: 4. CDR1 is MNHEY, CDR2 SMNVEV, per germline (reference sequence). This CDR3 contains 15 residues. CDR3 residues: CASSPRGVSGNTIYF. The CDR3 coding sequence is TGTGCCAGCAGTCCCAGGGGGGTCTCTGGAAACACCATATATTTT.

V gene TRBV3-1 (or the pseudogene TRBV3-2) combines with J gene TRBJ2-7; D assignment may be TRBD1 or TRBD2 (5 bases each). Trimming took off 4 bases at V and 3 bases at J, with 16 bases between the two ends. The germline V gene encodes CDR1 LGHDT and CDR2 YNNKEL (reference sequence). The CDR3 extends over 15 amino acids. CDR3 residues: CASSPIGTVGYEQYF. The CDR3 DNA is TGTGCCAGCAGCCCTATAGGGACCGTAGGCTACGAGCAGTACTTC.

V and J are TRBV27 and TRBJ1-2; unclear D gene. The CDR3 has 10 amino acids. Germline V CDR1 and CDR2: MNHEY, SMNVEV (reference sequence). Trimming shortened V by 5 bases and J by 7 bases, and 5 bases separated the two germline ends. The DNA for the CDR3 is TGTGCCAGCAGTCCGAGTGGCTACACCTTC. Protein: CASSPSGYTF.

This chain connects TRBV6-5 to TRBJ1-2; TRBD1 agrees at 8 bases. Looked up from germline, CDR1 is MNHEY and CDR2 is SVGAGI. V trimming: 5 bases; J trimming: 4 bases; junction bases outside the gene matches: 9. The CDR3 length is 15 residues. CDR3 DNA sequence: TGTGCCAGCAGTCGCGACAGGGGCCCTACCTATGGCTACACCTTC. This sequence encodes CASSRDRGPTYGYTF.

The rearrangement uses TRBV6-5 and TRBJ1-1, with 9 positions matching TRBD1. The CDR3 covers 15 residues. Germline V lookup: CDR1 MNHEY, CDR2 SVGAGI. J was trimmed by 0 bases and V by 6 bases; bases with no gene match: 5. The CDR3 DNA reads TGTGCCAGCAGACGGGGACAGGGCATGAACACTGAAGCTTTCTTT. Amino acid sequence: CASRRGQGMNTEAFF.

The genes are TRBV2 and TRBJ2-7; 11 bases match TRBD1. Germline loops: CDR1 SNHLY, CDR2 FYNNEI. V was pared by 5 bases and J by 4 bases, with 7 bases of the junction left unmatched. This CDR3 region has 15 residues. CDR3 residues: CASSPEGQGGYEQYF. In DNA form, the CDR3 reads TGTGCCAGCAGTCCCGAGGGACAGGGGGGGTACGAGCAGTACTTC. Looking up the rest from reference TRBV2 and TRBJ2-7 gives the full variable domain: EPEVTQTPSHQVTQMGQEVILRCVPISNHLYFYWYRQILGQKVEFLVSFYNNEISEKSEIFDDQFSVERPDGSNFTLKIRSTKLEDSAMYFCASSPEGQGGYEQYFGPGTRLTVT.

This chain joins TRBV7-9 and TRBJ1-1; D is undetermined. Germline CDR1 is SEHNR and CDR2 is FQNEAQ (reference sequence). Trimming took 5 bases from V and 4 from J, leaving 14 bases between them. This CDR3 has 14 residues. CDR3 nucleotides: TGTGCCAGCAGCGCAATGGGTGGACGCACTGAAGCTTTCTTT. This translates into CASSAMGGRTEAFF.

The CDR3 here is CASKRLYNEQFF. DNA of the CDR3: TGTGCCAGCAAACGGCTCTACAATGAGCAGTTCTTC. The V call is TRBV6-5, the J call TRBJ2-1; D not certain. This CDR3 comprises 12 residues. Germline CDR1 reads MNHEY; CDR2 reads SVGAGI. V was pared by 7 bases and J by 3 bases, with 7 bases between.